Presented here are 13 T cell receptor beta chains from one specimen sequenced in a study of T cells in Graves' hyperthyroidism and ophthalmopathy. Using RNA transcripts as the source, TCR beta CDR3 regions were amplified. A first-round RT-PCR of the TCR CDR3 used the HTBI primer set. MiXCR, run by TCRdb on the multiplex PCR reads, gives a single entry per CDR3 protein. The sample has 450,000 to 650,000 distinct CDR3 sequences; more than 20% are singletons. The sequenced sample consisted of blood. Source of these receptors: a man aged 18 to 29 with Graves' hyperthyroidism.

This clonotype came up many times. The genes are TRBV27 and TRBJ2-2; the D is unclear. Germline V gene lookup returns CDR1 MNHEY and CDR2 SMNVEV (reference sequence). The CDR3 covers 12 residues. V was shortened by 2 bases and J by 6 bases, with 4 bases between the two germline ends. The CDR3 spells CASSLRSGELFF. The CDR3 DNA reads as TGTGCCAGCAGTTTAAGGTCCGGGGAGCTGTTTTTT.

Remarks on this clonotype: At one of its ends the junction is not consistent with the germline gene, which may arise from a read error. V usage is TRBV6-2 or TRBV6-3 and J usage is TRBJ2-5; D is ambiguous. Germline CDR1 and CDR2: MNHEY and SVGEGT. The length of the CDR3 is 17 residues. The CDR3 bases are TGTGCCTGCAGCAACCGATCCACACCAGGATTACAAGAGACCCAGTACTTC. Translation gives CACSNRSTPGLQETQYF.

The gene calls are TRBV20-1 and TRBJ2-5; 7 bases line up with TRBD1. Germline lookup yields CDR1 DFQATT and CDR2 SNEGSKA (reference sequence). This CDR3 has 13 residues. Losses at the gene ends were 6 bases for V and 4 bases for J; bases not matched to a gene: 8. CDR3 nucleotides: TGCAGTGCGCTGACAGGGCATATAGAGACCCAGTACTTC. Amino acid sequence: CSALTGHIETQYF.

This clonotype was picked up many times. V and J are TRBV24-1 and TRBJ2-6; D may be TRBD1 (6 bases). Germline V gives CDR1 KGHDR, CDR2 SFDVKD. This CDR3 region has 15 residues. V lost 2 bases to trimming and J lost 4 bases, with 8 bases between them. The DNA of the CDR3 is TGTGCCACCAGTGATTCAGGGGCGGGGGCCAACGTCCTGACTTTC. It translates to CATSDSGAGANVLTF.

This clonotype has at least ten counts. The rearrangement uses TRBV19 and TRBJ1-1; tentative D call: TRBD1 (5 bases). The V end lost 7 bases, the J end lost 3 bases, and 12 bases lay between the germline ends. The CDR3 spans 13 residues. CDR1 LNHDA and CDR2 SQIVND come from the germline V gene (reference sequence). The CDR3 region is CASTAVGDTEAFF. As DNA, the CDR3 is TGTGCCAGTACCGCAGTGGGGGACACTGAAGCTTTCTTT.

In this sample, this clonotype turned up many times. The chain recombines TRBV12-3 or TRBV12-4 with TRBJ2-7; 7 nucleotides line up with TRBD2. Trimming at V came to 6 bases and at J to 7 bases, leaving 12 bases not matched to a gene. The CDR3 is 14 residues long. CDR3 protein: CASRVGGGSGEQYF. In DNA form, the CDR3 reads TGTGCCAGCAGAGTCGGCGGGGGTTCAGGGGAGCAGTACTTC.

At least ten counts were recorded for this clonotype. The chain combines TRBV6-5 with TRBJ1-5; D is unclear. V lost 3 bases to trimming and J lost 3 bases, with 6 bases between them. This CDR3 spans 13 amino acids. Germline assignment: CDR1 MNHEY and CDR2 SVGAGI. The chain's CDR3 is CASSYTANQPQHF. CDR3 in DNA: TGTGCCAGCAGTTATACTGCCAATCAGCCCCAGCATTTT.

This clonotype was observed many times. The chain links TRBV27 to TRBJ2-2, with D perhaps matching TRBD2 (6 bases). With 1 base removed from V and 5 bases from J, the gap between germline ends came to 8 bases. The CDR3 consists of 14 residues. The V gene's germline CDR1 is MNHEY and CDR2 SMNVEV (reference sequence). CDR3 sequence reads: CASSLFGGTGELFF. The CDR3 DNA reads TGTGCCAGCAGTTTATTCGGGGGTACCGGGGAGCTGTTTTTT.

There are many counts of this clonotype. The V and J genes are TRBV6-1 and TRBJ1-5; no reliable D call. This CDR3 is 14 amino acids long. In germline, CDR1 is MNHNS, CDR2 SASEGT. The V gene lost 6 bases and the J gene lost 4 bases, with 13 bases spanning the gap. CDR3 residues: CASRERTANQPQHF. As DNA, the CDR3 is TGTGCCAGCAGAGAGAGGACGGCTAATCAGCCCCAGCATTTT.

This clonotype appeared many times. CDR3 coding DNA: TGCGCCAGCAGCATAAGGTCAGGGCAGCCCCAGCATTTT. Translated: CASSIRSGQPQHF. The chain combines TRBV5-1 with TRBJ1-5; a possible D gene is TRBD1 (5 bases). Between the trimmed V and J ends, which lost 4 bases and 7 bases, there was a span of 12 bases. This CDR3 is built from 13 residues. Germline V gene data show CDR1 as SGHRS and CDR2 as YFSETQ.

This clonotype came up a few times. V usage is TRBV15 and J usage is TRBJ2-3; D remains ambiguous. Germline CDR1 LNHNV, CDR2 YYDKDF (reference sequence). Trimming removed 1 base at V and 7 bases at J, with 6 bases between. The CDR3 totals 12 residues. For the CDR3, the DNA is TGTGCCACCAGCAGAGCGAGGAATACGCAGTATTTT. Amino acid sequence: CATSRARNTQYF.

In its sample, this clonotype was seen a few times. The J gene is TRBJ1-5, the V gene TRBV20-1; D is ambiguous. From germline, CDR1 is DFQATT and CDR2 SNEGSKA (reference sequence). V was shortened by 0 bases and J by 10 bases, with 16 bases between the two germline ends. This CDR3 has 14 amino acids. CDR3 amino acids: CSAREVIGSGPQHF. The DNA of the CDR3 is TGCAGTGCTAGAGAGGTGATTGGGTCCGGTCCCCAGCATTTT.

This clonotype was seen at least ten times. V and J are TRBV29-1 and TRBJ2-7, with 10 bases fitting TRBD2. Germline CDR1 reads SQVTM; CDR2 reads ANQGSEA. The length of the CDR3 is 14 residues. Trimming cost V 2 bases and J 3 bases; bases outside gene matches: 4. CDR3 DNA sequence: TGCAGCGTTGAAAGGCTAGCGGGGGTCTACGAGCAGTACTTC. Amino acid sequence: CSVERLAGVYEQYF.